This TCR beta chain is from a study of shared clonotypes between healthy human individuals. Regarding the study as a whole: Sequencing depth was expected to influence donor clonotype sharing.

As regards this clone: The antigen remains undetermined.

Sequencing used immunoSEQ multiplex PCR; TCRdb keeps in-frame clones, though not all of them. The sample consists of under 2,500,000 clones, about 94% of them appearing once. Per germline, CDR1 SGHDN and CDR2 FVKESK. The length of the CDR3 is 15 residues. The V segment lost 3 bases and the J segment 6 bases; nucleotides outside the gene matches: 7. The chain links TRBV14 to TRBJ2-4; the match to TRBD2 covers 8 bases. Sequencing was performed on naive CD4+ T cells sorted from blood. Subset given: CD45RA+ positively selected. The clonotype originates from a man between 18 and 29 years old in good health. The DNA of the CDR3 is TGTGCCAGCAGCCATGGCGGGAGGTTGCTAAACATTCAGTACTTC. Translation: CASSHGGRLLNIQYF. Full variable domain (missing parts from reference TRBV14 and TRBJ2-4): EAGVTQFPSHSVIEKGQTVTLRCDPISGHDNLYWYRRVMGKEIKFLLHFVKESKQDESGMPNNRFLAERTGGTYSTLKVQPAELEDSGVYFCASSHGGRLLNIQYFGAGTRLSVL.